This passage covers 3 T cell receptor beta chains from one sample sequenced in a study of CD8 T cells in Susac syndrome (dated by TCRdb to about 2019). Libraries were prepared through the immunoSEQ multiplex PCR assay. RNA was extracted using the RNeasy kit, and roughly 0.5 to 1 ug of the RNA was reverse transcribed with random hexamers. Through fastp at Q25 and MiXCR, TCRdb rebuilt clones from the public reads, retaining in-frame beta chains. Each record represents a unique CDR3 protein, reported with the most common genes and DNA among its rows. This sample has about 81,000 distinct CDR3 sequences in its table, and 94% of those were observed once. The ten largest clones add up to approximately 0.9% of the sample. The source material was CD8+ T cells from PBMCs. These receptors all come from a human donor with Susac syndrome.

This clonotype occurred once. The chain recombines TRBV29-1 with TRBJ2-6, with D maybe TRBD2 (6 bases). Between the trimmed V and J ends, which lost 3 bases and 2 bases, there was a span of 11 bases. The CDR3 is 15 residues long. Germline CDR1 is SQVTM and CDR2 is ANQGSEA. The CDR3 nucleotides are TGCAGCGTTGAGGAGGGGACGGCTGGGGCCAACGTCCTGACTTTC. Translated, it gives CSVEEGTAGANVLTF.

The gene calls are TRBV20-1 and TRBJ2-7, with TRBD2 matching 14 bases. V trimming: 5 bases; J trimming: 3 bases; junction bases outside the gene matches: 0. The CDR3 consists of 13 residues. Germline CDR1 is DFQATT and CDR2 is SNEGSKA (reference sequence). Here the CDR3 DNA reads TGCAGTGCTGGGACTAGCGGGAGCTACGAGCAGTACTTC. Residues: CSAGTSGSYEQYF.

CDR3 nucleotide sequence: TGTGCCAGCAGCCAGGGGTTCCCTGGGAGAGAGACCCAGTACTTC. Translated, it gives CASSQGFPGRETQYF. The chain links TRBV7-8 to TRBJ2-5, with TRBD1 as a possible D gene (6 bases). The CDR3 loop spans 15 amino acids. Looked up from germline, CDR1 is SGHVS and CDR2 is FQNEAQ. Trimming removed 5 bases at V and 4 bases at J, with 17 bases between. The full variable domain, in which reference TRBV7-8 and TRBJ2-5 provide the parts outside the CDR3, is GAGVSQSPRYKVAKRGQDVALRCDPISGHVSLFWYQQALGQGPEFLTYFQNEAQLDKSGLPSDRFFAERPEGSVSTLKIQRTQQEDSAVYLCASSQGFPGRETQYFGPGTRLLVL.